Given below is one TCR beta chain in context. Trimming removed 6 bases at V and 5 bases at J, with 16 bases between. From germline, CDR1 is MNHEY and CDR2 SVGAGI. The CDR3 covers 14 residues. This sample is drawn from a study of T cell responses to AZD1222 COVID-19 vaccine. Only in-frame clones appear in the TCRdb table, and some are missing; sequencing was by immunoSEQ multiplex PCR. Found here are roughly 100,000 clones, more than 70% of them singletons; the top ten hold 15% to 20%. Material: peripheral blood, obtained on day 0 of AZD1222 vaccination. V and J are TRBV6-5 and TRBJ1-2; possibly TRBD1 for D (6 bases). This clonotype was sampled from an adult in good health. CDR3 residues: CASRGDRRLYGYTF. In nucleotides, the CDR3 is TGTGCCAGCAGGGGAGACAGGCGGCTTTATGGCTACACCTTC.